This record concerns one T cell receptor (beta chain) sequence. Its antigen specificity is not known. No base quality information exists; no much larger clone differs at one position. The method behind the library was the immunoSEQ multiplex PCR assay. For the multiplex PCR, a mixture combining 60 forward primers for TCR Vbeta segments and 13 reverse primers for TCR Jbeta segments was used. A multiplex PCR assay on genomic DNA amplified the CDR3 region of rearranged TCR beta genes. On the Illumina HiSeq System, the amplified TCR beta libraries were sequenced as 87-base-pair reads. As for the original processing: In a later analysis, 77 million or so unique TCR beta chains were counted across the approximately 620 repertoires, and roughly 11 million of these chains were shared by at least two donors. To remove PCR and sequencing errors, raw reads were error-corrected and collapsed into unique sequences using a nearest-neighbor algorithm that merged closely related sequences. CDR3 sequences were aligned to IMGT reference sequences to assign V, D and J gene segments. For a sequence to be retained, a match of at least six nucleotides was required to both a V gene segment and a J gene segment. Rearrangements were classified as productive when the CDR3 lacked stop codons and remained in frame with V and J, and all other rearrangements were classified as non-productive. Following IMGT convention, CDR3 was defined as the stretch from the second conserved V-encoded cysteine up to the conserved J-encoded phenylalanine. Sequences without an unambiguous match to a single V gene segment were excluded from the earlier analysis of about 640 of the donors. In an earlier analysis of approximately 610 of the donors, V segments were called functional above 56.7% productive rearrangements and were called segregating when the between-donor standard deviation exceeded 5%. To diagnose cytomegalovirus status from the catalog of TCR beta chain sequences, a statistical classification framework was built. A later analysis assigned V and J genes by comparing TCR nucleotide sequences with IMGT/GENE-DB human TR gene sequences. In a later analysis, CDR3 sequences and most-parsimonious VDJ recombination scenarios were assigned using the TCRdist pipeline. In a later analysis, each TCR beta chain was defined by its CDR3 amino acid sequence together with its V-gene family, and reads without a unique V-gene family were excluded. A later analysis removed 592 highly shared, low-generation-probability nucleotide sequences to deal with suspected cross-contamination and a sequencing artifact. In a later analysis, a clonal expansion index for each public chain was calculated from normalized within-repertoire ranks of inferred template counts. A later analysis computed generation probabilities with a VDJ recombination model fitted to out-of-frame rearrangements, and checked the results against IGoR. In a later analysis, TCR-TCR, TCR-HLA and TCR-CMV co-occurrence was scored with hypergeometric tests, and a repertoire-size bias correction was applied to TCR pairs. In a later analysis, false discovery rates were estimated by permuting HLA or CMV assignments 20 times. A later analysis grouped co-occurring TCRs with DBSCAN, adding TCRdist sequence similarity when clustering within HLA-allele-positive subsets. Repertoires with fewer than 30,000 or more than 120,000 public chains were left out of co-occurrence clustering, as were about 5 repertoires with anomalous nucleotide sharing. Here the immuneACCESS table is served through TCRdb, limited to in-frame sequences with V and J called. Missing clones are a known gap in these copies; in checked studies unresolved V genes cover under half, and the rest lacks a known reason. V and J calls and clone size come straight from that table; D and trimming were deduced from the DNA. This sample lists roughly 120,000 clones; approximately 83% were detected once. Clones ranked in the top ten supply 2% to 3% of the sample.

CDR1 and CDR2 are drawn from the germline V gene: MDHEN, SYDVKM. The CDR3 starts with the cysteine, ends with the phenylalanine, and has 14 residues. Only the CDR3 part of the read is kept: 42 bases, read in frame from the first base. Compared with germline, V lacks 8 bases and J lacks 5 bases; bases without a gene match: 10. These data belong to a study of cytomegalovirus exposure and HLA in healthy donors (dated by TCRdb to 2017 to 2019). The study in broad terms: In an earlier analysis of some 610 of the donors, 250 to 350 Gb of sequence data and approximately 100 million unique TCR beta sequences from 150 million to 200 million T cells were reported. All discovery cohort repertoires had been generated on a single sequencing platform. An earlier analysis of 500 to 650 of the donors applied high-throughput TCR beta sequencing to assess whether each TCR beta V gene segment acted as functional or pseudogenic. The genetic ancestry cluster associated with self-reported Caucasian donors included around 76% of the approximately 410 genotyped donors. The study profiled the T cell repertoires of some 610 subjects by immunosequencing and related them to cytomegalovirus serostatus. The aim of the study was to test whether cataloging public T cell receptors could identify signatures of past pathogen exposure. Several DR-DQ haplotypes were treated as single units for association and clustering because of strong linkage in the cohort. About 300 gigabases of sequencing data and tens of millions of unique TCR sequences were included in an early release covering about 620 HLA-typed donors. Class I and class II HLA loci were covered by the typing at four-digit resolution. The study combined high-throughput TCR immunosequencing, statistical association of individual TCRs with disease status, and machine learning to predict cytomegalovirus infection status. Alongside the repertoire data, information on donor age, sex, ethnicity and CMV serostatus was compiled. Rather than using new phenotypic data, the later analysis identified candidate immune exposures from TCR beta sequences and from how often those sequences occurred across donors. A later genetic analysis took genome-wide SNP genotypes for about 55% of the roughly 670 donors and used that subset as a discovery cohort. Along with the roughly 670-subject first cohort, a separate validation cohort of some 130 different subjects was used. Across some 400 genotyped donors of the cohort, an average of about 240,000 unique TCR beta nucleotide sequences per donor were sequenced, and about a sixth of those sequences were non-productive. Typing coverage varied by locus: roughly 620-640 donors for A, B, C, DRB1 and DQB1; approximately 560 for DQA1; approximately 570 for DPA1; about 450 for DPB1. To study patterns of TCR occurrence, a later analysis re-analyzed previously published TCR beta repertoires from under 750 donors and added high-resolution HLA genotyping.

The cohort was made up of approximately 670 healthy bone marrow donors. Cohort members were all nominally healthy when sampled, although unrecorded immune exposures were likely present. The donor tested CMV seronegative, placing the donor among the approximately 400 seronegative members of the cohort. A peripheral blood sample was provided by each donor, and peripheral blood mononuclear cells were used for TCR beta sequencing. The Qiagen DNeasy Blood Extraction Kit was used to extract genomic DNA from the blood cell samples. The paper as a whole reports these results and caveats: The 87-base-pair reads could not distinguish some IMGT-functional V segments, including TRBV6-2 and TRBV6-3, so those segments were excluded. V-gene and J-gene trimming of TCR beta chains was associated with a missense DCLRE1C variant in a later genetic analysis, and the association was replicated in an independent cohort. A later analysis found that most CMV-associated TCR beta chains appeared HLA-restricted, with HLA associations seemingly driven largely by CMV exposure. Compared with the roughly 700-donor mean, donors in an Asian-associated ancestry cluster had fewer N-insertions in productive TCRs, according to a later genetic analysis. The classifier was reported to diagnose cytomegalovirus status with high specificity and sensitivity in both the original cohort and the validation cohort. When HLA alleles, especially DR and DQ, strongly co-occurred, attributing TCR associations to individual alleles was difficult. Sequencing depth was assumed to be roughly uniform across donors in the presence/absence analyses, though that assumption may not hold. A cluster of highly shared sequence variants was judged likely to be a technical artifact of the sequencing pipeline. A later analysis found that HLA-associated TCR beta chains were more clonally expanded and had lower generation probabilities than equally common non-associated chains. Because HLA typing was missing for some donors at each locus, association tests included only the typed subset. In vitro tests confirmed that a few of the cytomegalovirus-associated TCR beta chains recognize cytomegalovirus antigens. According to a later analysis, parvovirus B19, influenza, CMV and Epstein-Barr virus appeared linked to several top co-occurrence clusters. The authors suggested that the approach could potentially be extended to other disease states and immunological phenotypes. A further reported finding was that TCR beta sequences accurately predicted the HLA-A and HLA-B alleles for most subjects in the first cohort. Over 15 rarely observed V segments, including chromosome 9 orphons, were excluded from the earlier analysis of several hundred of the donors because counts were too low. An earlier analysis of roughly 570 of the donors showed that most TCR beta V segments appeared in productive rearrangements either about 87% or about 30% of the time, which broadly matched IMGT annotations. In a later analysis, over 15,000 TCR beta sequences were associated with specific HLA alleles at a false discovery rate of 0.05. In a later analysis, TCR association rates were found to vary across HLA loci, with the most associated TCRs seen for DRB1 alleles and the fewest for HLA-C alleles. This cohort had only TCR beta chains sequenced, and the lack of alpha or paired-chain data limited which features could be detected. Across donors, most TCR sequences were observed very rarely, whereas some public TCRs were present in many individuals. Correlated functional status among segregating V segments might reflect linkage disequilibrium, but an unknown experimental factor could not be ruled out. The study gave a list of some 150 TCR beta chains associated with cytomegalovirus. Immune exposure information for the cohort was limited to CMV serostatus.

This TCR was sampled from a woman under 30 in good health and CMV-seronegative. The source material was PBMCs. The V gene is TRBV28 and the J gene is TRBJ2-3, with 7 middle bases fitting TRBD1. The CDR3 has the sequence CASRQGLIGDTQYF. The nucleotides are TGTGCCAGCCGACAGGGTTTGATAGGAGATACGCAGTATTTT.